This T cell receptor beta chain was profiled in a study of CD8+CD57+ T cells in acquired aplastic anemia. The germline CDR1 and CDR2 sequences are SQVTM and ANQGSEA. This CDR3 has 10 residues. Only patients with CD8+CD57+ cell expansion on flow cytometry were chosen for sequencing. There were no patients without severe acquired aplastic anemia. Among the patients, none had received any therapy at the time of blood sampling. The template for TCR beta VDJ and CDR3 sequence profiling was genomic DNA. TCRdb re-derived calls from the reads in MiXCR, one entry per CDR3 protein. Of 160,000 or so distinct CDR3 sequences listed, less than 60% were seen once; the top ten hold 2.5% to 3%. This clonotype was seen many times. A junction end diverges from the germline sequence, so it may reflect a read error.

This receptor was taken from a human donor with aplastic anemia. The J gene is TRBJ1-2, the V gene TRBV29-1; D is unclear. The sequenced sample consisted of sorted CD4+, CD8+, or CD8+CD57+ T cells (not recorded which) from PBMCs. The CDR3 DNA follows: TGCAGCGTTGAAGGGCTTTTATCGGGCTTC. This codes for CSVEGLLSGF.